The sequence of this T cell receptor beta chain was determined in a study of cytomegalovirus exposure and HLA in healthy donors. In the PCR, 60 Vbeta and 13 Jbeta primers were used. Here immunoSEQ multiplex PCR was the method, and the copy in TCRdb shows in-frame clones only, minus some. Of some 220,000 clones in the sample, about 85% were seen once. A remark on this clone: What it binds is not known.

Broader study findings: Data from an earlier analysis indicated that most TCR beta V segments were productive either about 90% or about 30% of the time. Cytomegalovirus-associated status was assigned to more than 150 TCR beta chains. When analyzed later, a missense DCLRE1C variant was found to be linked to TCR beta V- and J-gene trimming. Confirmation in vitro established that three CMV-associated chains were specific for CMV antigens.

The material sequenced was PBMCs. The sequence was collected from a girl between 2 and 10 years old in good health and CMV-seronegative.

Here the CDR3 reads CASTRTGSYYGYTF. CDR3 nucleotides: TGTGCCAGCACCCGTACGGGGTCTTACTATGGCTACACCTTC. The rearrangement uses TRBV6-5 and TRBJ1-2; no clear D. V shed 7 bases and J shed 3 bases, with 15 bases lying between them. The CDR3 length is 14 residues. Per germline, CDR1 MNHEY and CDR2 SVGAGI.